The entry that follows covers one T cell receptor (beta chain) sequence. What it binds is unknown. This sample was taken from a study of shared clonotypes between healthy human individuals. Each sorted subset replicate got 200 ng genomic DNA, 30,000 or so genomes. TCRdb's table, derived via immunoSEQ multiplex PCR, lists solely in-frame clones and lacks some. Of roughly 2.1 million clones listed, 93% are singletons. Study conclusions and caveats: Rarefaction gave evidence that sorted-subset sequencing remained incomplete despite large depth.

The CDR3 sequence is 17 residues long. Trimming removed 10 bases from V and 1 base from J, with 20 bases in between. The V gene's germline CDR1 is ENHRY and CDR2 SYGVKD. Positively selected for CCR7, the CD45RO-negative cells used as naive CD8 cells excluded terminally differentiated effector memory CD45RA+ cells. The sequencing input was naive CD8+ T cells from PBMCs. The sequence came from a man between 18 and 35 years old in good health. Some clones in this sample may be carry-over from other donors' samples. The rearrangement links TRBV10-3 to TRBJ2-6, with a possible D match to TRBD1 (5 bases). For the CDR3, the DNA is TGTGCCACCCACCAGGGATTAAAAGGATCTGGGGCCAACGTCCTGACTTTC. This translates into CATHQGLKGSGANVLTF.